The 15 T cell receptor beta chains below all came from one sample that was sequenced in a study of control samples from healthy donors and cancer patients. TCRdb's table, derived via immunoSEQ multiplex PCR, lists solely in-frame clones and lacks some. The profile shows about 73,000 clones, approximately 94% of them singletons. The sample comprised blood. Every receptor here comes from a woman in her 40s in good health.

This chain links TRBV4-1 with TRBJ2-7; D possibly matches TRBD1 or TRBD2 (5 bases each). Germline CDR1 and CDR2: MGHRA and YSYEKL. This CDR3 region has 16 residues. V lost 4 bases and J 2 bases, leaving 18 bases between the germline ends. CDR3 region: CASSPAGRDRTYEQYF. The CDR3 bases are TGCGCCAGCAGCCCCGCGGGCCGGGACCGCACCTACGAGCAGTACTTC.

The genes are TRBV25-1 and TRBJ1-5, with D uncertain. The CDR3 is 14 residues long. CDR1 and CDR2 from the germline V gene are MGHDK and SYGVNS. The V end lost 4 bases, the J end lost 0 bases, and 7 bases lay between the germline ends. CDR3 in amino acids: CASSVIDSNQPQHF. CDR3 nucleotide sequence: TGTGCCAGCAGTGTAATAGATAGCAATCAGCCCCAGCATTTT. Full variable domain (missing parts from reference TRBV25-1 and TRBJ1-5): EADIYQTPRYLVIGTGKKITLECSQTMGHDKMYWYQQDPGMELHLIHYSYGVNSTEKGDLSSESTVSRIRTEHFPLTLESARPSHTSQYLCASSVIDSNQPQHFGDGTRLSIL.

The J gene is TRBJ2-7, the V gene TRBV5-6; TRBD1 might be the D (6 bases). Looked up from germline, CDR1 is SGHDT and CDR2 is YYEEEE. The V and J ends lost 3 bases and 0 bases respectively, with 16 bases between them. CDR3 length: 16 residues. DNA of the CDR3: TGTGCCAGCAGCTCGATTCAGGGGTCGTTCTCCTACGAGCAGTACTTC. Its translation: CASSSIQGSFSYEQYF.

The gene calls are TRBV5-1 and TRBJ2-7; 8 bases line up with TRBD1. Germline V gene lookup returns CDR1 SGHRS and CDR2 YFSETQ. Trimming took 4 bases from V and 6 from J; bases not matched to a gene: 15. This CDR3 region has 16 residues. In DNA form, the CDR3 reads TGCGCCAGCAGCCGCGGGGACTCGACAGGGGTAGGCGAGCAGTACTTC. Protein product: CASSRGDSTGVGEQYF.

The genes are TRBV28 and TRBJ1-1, with D unclear. The germline V and J ends were trimmed by 5 bases and 0 bases, with 10 bases remaining between them. The CDR3 spans 14 residues. CDR1 and CDR2 (germline): MDHEN, SYDVKM. The CDR3 DNA is TGTGCCAGCAGTCCGTACACCGTGAACACTGAAGCTTTCTTT. It codes for CASSPYTVNTEAFF. Full variable domain (outside the CDR3, taken from reference TRBV28 and TRBJ1-1): DVKVTQSSRYLVKRTGEKVFLECVQDMDHENMFWYRQDPGLGLRLIYFSYDVKMKEKGDIPEGYSVSREKKERFSLILESASTNQTSMYLCASSPYTVNTEAFFGQGTRLTVV.

The rearrangement links TRBV28 to TRBJ2-2, with D unclear. This CDR3 has 15 residues. Germline loops: CDR1 MDHEN, CDR2 SYDVKM. Deletions cut 4 bases from V and 1 base from J, with 10 bases between. The CDR3 loop is CASSSAWQNTGELFF. As DNA, the CDR3 is TGTGCCAGCAGTTCGGCCTGGCAGAACACCGGGGAGCTGTTTTTT.

The rearrangement uses TRBV29-1 and TRBJ2-6; TRBD2 agrees at 8 bases. Germline CDR1 is SQVTM and CDR2 is ANQGSEA. The CDR3 loop spans 16 amino acids. The CDR3 nucleotides are TGCAGACTGAACGGGAGGGCCTCGTCAGGGGCCAACGTCCTGACTTTC. The encoded protein is CRLNGRASSGANVLTF.

The table lists this clone with a count of one. This rearrangement joins TRBV5-6 to TRBJ2-7, with a weak D call TRBD1 (5 bases). V lost 5 bases and J 2 bases, leaving 20 bases between the germline ends. CDR3 size: 16 residues. Germline V gene lookup returns CDR1 SGHDT and CDR2 YYEEEE. CDR3 nucleotide sequence: TGTGCCAGCAGTTCCCCGGTTCAGGGTTACCCCTACGAGCAGTACTTC. It yields the protein CASSSPVQGYPYEQYF.

The chain combines TRBV5-6 with TRBJ1-1, with a tentative D call TRBD1 (6 bases). V was pared by 5 bases and J by 8 bases, with 22 bases between. The CDR3 contains 15 residues. Germline V gene data show CDR1 as SGHDT and CDR2 as YYEEEE. CDR3 DNA sequence: TGTGCCAGCAGTTATCGCACGGGACAAGCCATCGAAGCTTTCTTT. Amino acid sequence: CASSYRTGQAIEAFF.

The V call is TRBV19, the J call TRBJ2-2; D possibly uses TRBD1 or TRBD2 (6 bases each). The CDR3 consists of 17 residues. Trimming left V 4 bases short and J 1 base short, with 16 bases between. Germline V gene sequence: CDR1 LNHDA, CDR2 SQIVND (reference sequence). Written as DNA, the CDR3 is TGTGCCAGTAGTAACCCGACAGGAGGGGGGAACACCGGGGAGCTGTTTTTT. Translated: CASSNPTGGGNTGELFF.

V is TRBV5-4 and J is TRBJ2-3, with TRBD1 matching over 7 bases. Trimming took 6 bases from V and 4 from J; bases not matched to a gene: 11. CDR1 is SGHNT, CDR2 YYREEE, per germline (reference sequence). The CDR3 consists of 15 residues. CDR3 in amino acids: CASKPLGQVADTQYF. The CDR3 DNA sequence: TGTGCCAGCAAACCTCTCGGACAGGTTGCAGATACGCAGTATTTT.

The sample holds one count of this clone. The chain carries TRBV12-3 or TRBV12-4 and TRBJ1-3; no definite D call. Trimming took off 2 bases at V and 2 bases at J, with 4 bases between the two ends. The CDR3 length is 13 residues. The CDR3 DNA sequence: TGTGCCAGCAGTTTACTTGCTGGAAACACCATATATTTT. This sequence encodes CASSLLAGNTIYF.

The rearrangement links TRBV7-9 to TRBJ1-5; D call uncertain. There are 12 residues in the CDR3. Looked up from germline, CDR1 is SEHNR and CDR2 is FQNEAQ (reference sequence). The V end lost 8 bases, the J end lost 3 bases, and 8 bases lay between the germline ends. In DNA form, the CDR3 reads TGTGCCAGCCAGTCTGACAATCAGCCCCAGCATTTT. This sequence encodes CASQSDNQPQHF.

This clone was counted once. The chain employs TRBV6-1 and TRBJ2-7; 7 bases align to TRBD1. Germline assignment: CDR1 MNHNS and CDR2 SASEGT. The V segment lost 3 bases and the J segment 6 bases; nucleotides outside the gene matches: 5. The length of the CDR3 is 13 residues. In DNA, the CDR3 is TGTGCCAGCAGTGAGCGCTGGACAGGCGAGCAGTACTTC. It encodes CASSERWTGEQYF.

This chain joins TRBV7-9 and TRBJ2-7; 8 bases match TRBD2. V was clipped by 3 bases and J by 2 bases; unmatched bases: 3. CDR3 length equals 14 residues. CDR1 is SEHNR, CDR2 FQNEAQ, per germline (reference sequence). This CDR3 is CASSFAGGPYEQYF. The CDR3 DNA follows: TGTGCCAGCAGCTTTGCGGGAGGCCCCTACGAGCAGTACTTC.